This T cell receptor (beta chain) came from a study of CD8 T cells in ankylosing spondylitis. Study conclusions and caveats: Significant enrichment of disease-linked clones was reported in matched ankylosing spondylitis synovial fluid.

Making use of molecular barcodes, quantitative 5'-RACE generated TCR beta libraries. TCRdb fed the 5' RACE reads into MiXCR, producing one record per CDR3 protein. The repertoire holds approximately 45,000 distinct CDR3 sequences, with just under 4% as singletons. This clonotype was observed many times. Its antigen is as yet unknown. Trimming pared 3 bases from V and 2 bases from J, leaving 14 bases between. CDR3 size: 15 residues. Germline V CDR1 and CDR2: SGDLS, YYNGEE. The clonotype originates from a female donor with ankylosing spondylitis or in good health (not recorded which). Sequenced sample: blood, either unsorted or a sorted T cell fraction (not recorded which). This chain uses TRBV9 with TRBJ2-5, with D uncertain. DNA for the CDR3: TGTGCCAGCAGCGACACTGGTAGACAACAAGAGACCCAGTACTTC. Its protein product is CASSDTGRQQETQYF. The whole variable domain, remainder taken from reference TRBV9 and TRBJ2-5, is DSGVTQTPKHLITATGQRVTLRCSPRSGDLSVYWYQQSLDQGLQFLIQYYNGEERAKGNILERFSAQQFPDLHSELNLSSLELGDSALYFCASSDTGRQQETQYFGPGTRLLVL.